This T cell receptor beta chain was sequenced for a study of shared clonotypes between healthy human individuals. Study conclusions and caveats: When naive CD4 clonotypes were compared across a handful of donors, 4% to 6.5% were shared. Although depth was large, rarefaction showed that sequencing of the sorted subsets was incomplete.

Sorted subsets were amplified in replicate PCRs using around 220 ng DNA, approximately 30,000 T cell genomes. Assay used: immunoSEQ multiplex PCR; TCRdb lists only in-frame clones, some missing. The table shows a few million clones, with roughly nine tenths occurring only once. A note on this clone: Its antigen is unidentified. The same CDR3 also results from other DNA sequences found in this sample.

This clonotype was obtained from a man aged 18-30 years in good health. Sequencing was carried out using naive CD4+ T cells sorted from blood. Sample subset: CD45RA+ positively selected.

The CDR3 sequence is CASSFDRGSVNEQFF. CDR3 DNA sequence: TGTGCCAGCAGCTTCGACAGGGGGTCAGTTAATGAGCAGTTCTTC. The chain combines TRBV7-2 with TRBJ2-1, with 9 bases matching TRBD1. V was clipped by 3 bases and J by 7 bases; unmatched bases: 7. Germline assignment: CDR1 SGHTA and CDR2 FQGNSA. This CDR3 is 15 amino acids long.